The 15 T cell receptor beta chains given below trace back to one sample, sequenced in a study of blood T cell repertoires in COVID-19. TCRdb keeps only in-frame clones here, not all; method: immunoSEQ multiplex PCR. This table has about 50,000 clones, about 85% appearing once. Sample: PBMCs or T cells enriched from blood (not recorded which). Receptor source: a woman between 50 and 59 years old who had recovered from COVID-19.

CDR3 region: CASKGLEEKLFF. The DNA for the CDR3 is TGTGCCAGCAAGGGGTTGGAAGAAAAACTGTTTTTT. The chain links TRBV28 to TRBJ1-4, with D possibly TRBD1 on 5 matching bases. The CDR3 has 12 residues. Trimming removed 7 bases from V and 8 bases from J, with 11 bases in between. The germline V gene encodes CDR1 MDHEN and CDR2 SYDVKM.

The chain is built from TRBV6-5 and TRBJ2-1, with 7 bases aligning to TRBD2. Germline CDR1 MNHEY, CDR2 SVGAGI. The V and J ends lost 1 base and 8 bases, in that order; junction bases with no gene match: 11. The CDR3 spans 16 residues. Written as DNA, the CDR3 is TGTGCCAGCAGTTACTTTGTAGCGGGCCCTGGGGATGAGCAGTTCTTC. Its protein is CASSYFVAGPGDEQFF.

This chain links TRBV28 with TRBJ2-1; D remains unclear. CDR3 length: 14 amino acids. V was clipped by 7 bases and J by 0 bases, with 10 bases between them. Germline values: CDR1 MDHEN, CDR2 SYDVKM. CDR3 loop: CASTSFVSYNEQFF. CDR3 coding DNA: TGTGCCAGCACGAGTTTTGTCTCCTACAATGAGCAGTTCTTC. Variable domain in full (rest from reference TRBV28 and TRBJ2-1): DVKVTQSSRYLVKRTGEKVFLECVQDMDHENMFWYRQDPGLGLRLIYFSYDVKMKEKGDIPEGYSVSREKKERFSLILESASTNQTSMYLCASTSFVSYNEQFFGPGTRLTVL.

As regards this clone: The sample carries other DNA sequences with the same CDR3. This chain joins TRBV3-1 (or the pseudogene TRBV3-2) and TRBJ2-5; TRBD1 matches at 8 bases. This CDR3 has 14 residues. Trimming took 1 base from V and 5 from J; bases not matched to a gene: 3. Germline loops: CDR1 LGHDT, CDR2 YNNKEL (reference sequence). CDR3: CASSQGTGRETQYF. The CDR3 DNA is TGTGCCAGCAGCCAAGGGACAGGGAGGGAGACCCAGTACTTC.

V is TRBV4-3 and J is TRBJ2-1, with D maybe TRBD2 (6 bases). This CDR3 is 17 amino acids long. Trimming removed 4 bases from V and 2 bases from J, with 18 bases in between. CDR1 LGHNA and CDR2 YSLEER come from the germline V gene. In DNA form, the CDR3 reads TGCGCCAGCAGCCGAGGAGTGAGCGGGTCAGCCTACAATGAGCAGTTCTTC. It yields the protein CASSRGVSGSAYNEQFF.

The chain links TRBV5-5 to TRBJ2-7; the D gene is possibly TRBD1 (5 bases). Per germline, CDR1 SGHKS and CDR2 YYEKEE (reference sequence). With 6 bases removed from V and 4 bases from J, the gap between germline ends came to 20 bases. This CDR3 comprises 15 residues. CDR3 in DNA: TGTGCCAGCACCCTATTTCTGACAGTGACTTACGAGCAGTACTTC. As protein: CASTLFLTVTYEQYF.

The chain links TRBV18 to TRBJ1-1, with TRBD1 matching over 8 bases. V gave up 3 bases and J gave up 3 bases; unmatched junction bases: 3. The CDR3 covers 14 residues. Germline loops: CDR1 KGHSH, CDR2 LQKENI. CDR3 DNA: TGTGCCAGCTCACCCCTGACAGGGGACACTGAAGCTTTCTTT. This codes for CASSPLTGDTEAFF.

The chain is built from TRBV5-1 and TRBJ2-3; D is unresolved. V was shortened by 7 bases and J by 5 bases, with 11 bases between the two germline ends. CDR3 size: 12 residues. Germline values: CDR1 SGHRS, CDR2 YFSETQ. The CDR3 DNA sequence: TGCGCCAGCGCCCGTCAGGAAGATACGCAGTATTTT. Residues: CASARQEDTQYF.

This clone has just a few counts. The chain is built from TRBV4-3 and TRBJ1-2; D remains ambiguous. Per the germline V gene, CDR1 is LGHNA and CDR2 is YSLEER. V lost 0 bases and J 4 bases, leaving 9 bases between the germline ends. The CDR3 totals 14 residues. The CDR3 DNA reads TGCGCCAGCAGCCAAGAGGGCGGGCTCTATGGCTACACCTTC. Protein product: CASSQEGGLYGYTF.

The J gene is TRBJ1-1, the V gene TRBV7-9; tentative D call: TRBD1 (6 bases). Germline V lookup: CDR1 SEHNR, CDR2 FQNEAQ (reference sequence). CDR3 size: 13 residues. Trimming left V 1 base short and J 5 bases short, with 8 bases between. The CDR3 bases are TGTGCCAGCAGCTTAGATACAGGGACTGAAGCTTTCTTT. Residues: CASSLDTGTEAFF.

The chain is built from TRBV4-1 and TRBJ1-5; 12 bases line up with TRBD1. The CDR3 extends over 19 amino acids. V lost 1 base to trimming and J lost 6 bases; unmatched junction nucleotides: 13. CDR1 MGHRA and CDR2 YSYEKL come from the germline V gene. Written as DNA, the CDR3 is TGCGCCAGCAGCCAAGTTGAAGGGACAGGGGGCCGTGTCGTTCAGCCCCAGCATTTT. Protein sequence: CASSQVEGTGGRVVQPQHF.

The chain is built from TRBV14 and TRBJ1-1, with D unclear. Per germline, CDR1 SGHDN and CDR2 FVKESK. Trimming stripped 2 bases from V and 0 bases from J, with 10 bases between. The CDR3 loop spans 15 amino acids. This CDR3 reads CASSQQTTLNTEAFF. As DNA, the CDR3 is TGTGCCAGCAGCCAACAAACGACATTGAACACTGAAGCTTTCTTT.

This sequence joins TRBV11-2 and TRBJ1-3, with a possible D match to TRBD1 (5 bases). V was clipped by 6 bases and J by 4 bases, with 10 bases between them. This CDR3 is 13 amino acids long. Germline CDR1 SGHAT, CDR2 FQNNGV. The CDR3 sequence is CASRAGGGNTIYF. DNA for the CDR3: TGTGCCAGCAGGGCCGGGGGGGGAAACACCATATATTTT.

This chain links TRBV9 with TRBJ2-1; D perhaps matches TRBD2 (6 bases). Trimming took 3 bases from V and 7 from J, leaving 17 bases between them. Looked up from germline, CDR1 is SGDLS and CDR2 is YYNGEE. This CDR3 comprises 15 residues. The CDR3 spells CASSGGTGPGNEQFF. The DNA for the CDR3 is TGTGCCAGCAGCGGCGGGACCGGACCAGGAAATGAGCAGTTCTTC.

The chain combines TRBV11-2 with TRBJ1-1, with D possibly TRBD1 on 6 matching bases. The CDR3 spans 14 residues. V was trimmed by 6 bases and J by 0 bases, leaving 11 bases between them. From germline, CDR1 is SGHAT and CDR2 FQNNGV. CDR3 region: CASRGTPMNTEAFF. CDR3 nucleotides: TGTGCCAGCAGGGGGACACCGATGAACACTGAAGCTTTCTTT.